The T cell receptor beta chain under discussion was sequenced for a study of human T cells and chemical hapten exposure (dated by TCRdb to about 2021). With regard to the full study: For sensitization, 2% DPC in acetone was applied to a 2 cm by 2 cm area of upper inner arm skin. Libraries were combined into a pool for sequencing, and differences in TCR yield between samples came mainly from small differences in library volumes within the pool. This study followed changes in the peripheral blood TCR repertoire in vivo during primary and secondary sensitization of alopecia patients to the hapten diphenylcyclopropenone (DPC). About 30 alopecia patients provided blood for TCR sequencing at one to four time points (pre-sensitization, 2, 6 and 24 weeks). The patient cohort, mostly female, included alopecia areata with under or over 50% scalp involvement, alopecia totalis and alopecia universalis. Throughout the roughly 23-week study period, patients were also given weekly therapeutic DPC doses on the scalp. Patch tests used Finn chambers with 0.01% DPC on the upper back, scored after 6 days by International Contact Dermatitis Research Group standards. Blood samples were taken from patients before sensitization (week 0) and at 2, 6 and about 24 weeks after DPC sensitization.

Receptor libraries were prepared by RACE. The listed sequencing device is NextSeq 500. Library preparation attached unique molecular identifiers to individual cDNA molecules for quantitative, reproducible TCR counting. Each blood RNA sample was used to sequence both TCR alpha and TCR beta chains. As for how the authors treated the data: A median of approximately 96,000 TCRs per sample was observed, with a range of roughly 23,224 to 700,000. V, J and CDR3 annotation of the TCR reads was performed with the Decombinator software suite. Every sample was subsampled to the same number of TCRs (28,000) for the PS versus PT1 abundance plots. TCRs were defined as expanded if absent before sensitization and observed at least eight times at the 2-week time point. Using fastp trimming at Q25 and MiXCR clonotype assembly, TCRdb reanalyzed the public sequencing data and kept in-frame beta chains. Rows matching on CDR3 protein sequence are summarized as one entry with the most common DNA and genes. The V and J calls come from TCRdb's annotation, not from the publication. The sample profile shows 250,000 or so distinct CDR3 sequences; over 8% of them were found once. 2% to 2.5% of the sample is held by the ten biggest clonotypes.

This specimen's time point label, per the study, means: pre-sensitization, week 0. The treatment or condition label, read with the paper, signifies: therapeutic diphenylcyclopropenone sensitization with weekly scalp DPC. At every patch-test visit, the blood draw took place before the patch test was put on. Eligible patients were aged 18 to 70, diagnosed with alopecia, deemed suitable for DPC therapy, and excluded if pregnant. Total RNA was isolated from unfractionated whole blood collected in Tempus Blood RNA tubes. Overall study outcomes, separate from this receptor: A positive correlation was found between the number of PT1 expanded TCRs and patch test score, with significance reached at thresholds 8, 16 and 32 but not 4. After repeated subsampling, the strength of the expansion versus patch-test correlation and the threshold at which it became significant changed. No change with DPC sensitization was found in the number of TCRs above 1 in 1000 frequency, and no evidence of global repertoire structure alterations was found. Because every patient had alopecia, a presumed autoimmune disease, the patients' immune response might differ from that of healthy individuals. Compared with pre-sensitization or healthy control sets, expanded TCRs formed significantly more large CDR3 similarity clusters, which is consistent with antigen-driven responses.

This clonotype was counted between two and nine times. Its specific antigen is unknown. Qualities for individual bases were not recorded, and no much larger clone is one base off. The sample was whole blood, taken in connection with sensitization to the hapten diphenylcyclopropenone (DPC). The sequence was collected from a woman in her thirties or forties with alopecia areata. Some clones in this sample may be carry-over from other donors' samples.

The CDR3 protein sequence reads: CASSYSSALIVYEQYF. The DNA sequence is given as TGTGCCAGCAGTTACTCCTCCGCCCTGATTGTCTACGAGCAGTACTTC. This chain is built from TRBV6-5 and TRBJ2-7; the D gene is not confidently resolved. The germline V gene yields MNHEY for CDR1 and SVGAGI for CDR2. Inclusive of the bounding cysteine and phenylalanine, the CDR3 is 16 residues long. This entry keeps only the CDR3 DNA: 48 bases, framed from base 1. V loses 0 bases, J loses 3 bases, and the germline ends lie 15 bases apart.